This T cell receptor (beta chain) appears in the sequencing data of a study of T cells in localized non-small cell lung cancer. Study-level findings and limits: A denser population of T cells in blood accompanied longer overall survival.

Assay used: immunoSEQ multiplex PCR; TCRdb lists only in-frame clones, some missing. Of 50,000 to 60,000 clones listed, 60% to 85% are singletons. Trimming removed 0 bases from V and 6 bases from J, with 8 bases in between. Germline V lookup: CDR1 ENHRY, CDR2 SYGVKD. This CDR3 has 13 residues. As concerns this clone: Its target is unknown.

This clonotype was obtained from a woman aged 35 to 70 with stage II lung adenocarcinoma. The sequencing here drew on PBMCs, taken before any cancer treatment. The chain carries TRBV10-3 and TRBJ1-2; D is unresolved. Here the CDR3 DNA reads TGTGCCATCAGTGAGTCGAGCAGAAATGGCTACACCTTC. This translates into CAISESSRNGYTF.